This TCR beta chain was captured in a study of T cell responses to AZD1222 COVID-19 vaccine. The germline V gene has CDR1 SNHLY and CDR2 FYNNEI. Trimming removed 4 bases from V and 2 bases from J, with 11 bases in between. This CDR3 contains 15 residues. As for this clone: Its antigen is currently unknown.

Overall study findings and caveats: Most donors were white British, females outnumbered males, and clonal diversity was possibly underestimated. Rises in breadth and depth of Spike-specific TCRs came after two AZD1222 doses. Regions 160-218 and 743-854 dominated among vaccine-associated CD4 TCRs spanning spike.

The table came from immunoSEQ multiplex PCR; TCRdb's copy has only in-frame clones and leaves some out. The data show 180,000 or so clones, around 92% seen once. The chain combines TRBV2 with TRBJ1-4; perhaps TRBD1 as D (5 bases). The sequence came from an adult who received the AZD1222 COVID-19 vaccine. Sequencing was performed on peripheral blood, taken 28 days after the second AZD1222 dose. CDR3 in amino acids: CASSGGESTNEKLFF. The CDR3 nucleotides are TGTGCCAGCAGTGGGGGGGAGTCGACTAATGAAAAACTGTTTTTT.